These 29 T cell receptor beta chains were sequenced from one sample in a study of spatial heterogeneity in lung cancer (dated by TCRdb to between 2017 and 2020). In light of the paper, this sample's time point label describes: sample taken at primary tumor resection. Library preparation was by 5' RACE. The reads were generated on a NextSeq 500. Through fastp at Q25 and MiXCR, TCRdb rebuilt clones from the public reads, retaining in-frame beta chains. CDR3 protein duplicates are merged, each entry listing the most common genes and DNA. This sample gives more than 60,000 distinct CDR3 sequences in total; 7.5% to 9.5% of them show up just once. In total, the top ten clones hold almost 7% of the sample. Sequences were derived from PBMCs, sampled at surgery. These receptors came from a male donor with early-stage non-small cell lung cancer.

Many counts were recorded for this clonotype. The rearrangement uses TRBV27 and TRBJ2-1; D unclear. Germline CDR1 and CDR2: MNHEY and SMNVEV (reference sequence). CDR3 length: 18 residues. The germline V and J ends were trimmed by 2 bases and 6 bases, with 23 bases remaining between them. CDR3 bases: TGTGCCAGCAGTTTAAAACCCCACCAGTTCCGAGTCATCAATGAGCAGTTCTTC. It encodes CASSLKPHQFRVINEQFF.

The chain couples TRBV11-1 to TRBJ2-4, with 14 nucleotides matching TRBD2. The CDR3 loop spans 16 amino acids. Germline V gene data show CDR1 as SGHAT and CDR2 as FQDESV (reference sequence). Unmatched junction bases numbered 3, after V lost 4 bases and J lost 4 bases. CDR3 loop: CASSSRLAGGKNIQYF. The CDR3 nucleotides are TGTGCCAGCAGCTCAAGACTAGCGGGAGGGAAAAACATTCAGTACTTC.

This sequence joins TRBV29-1 and TRBJ1-2; the match to TRBD1 covers 11 bases. Unmatched junction bases numbered 4, after V lost 7 bases and J lost 6 bases. Germline assignment: CDR1 SQVTM and CDR2 ANQGSEA. The CDR3 is made up of 12 amino acids. For the CDR3, the DNA is TGCAGCGCCTGGGACAGGGGGAATGGCTACACCTTC. Translating gives CSAWDRGNGYTF.

This clonotype was counted ten times or more. The chain is built from TRBV4-2 and TRBJ1-1, with a possible D match to TRBD1 (5 bases). This CDR3 is built from 13 residues. Trimming left V 7 bases short and J 2 bases short, with 11 bases between. Germline assignment: CDR1 LGHNA and CDR2 YNFKEQ. CDR3 protein: CASTTGTNTEAFF. The CDR3 nucleotides are TGTGCCAGCACCACCGGGACCAACACTGAAGCTTTCTTT.

There are a few counts of this clonotype. The chain uses TRBV6-5 and TRBJ2-1, with TRBD2 matching over 9 bases. Unmatched junction bases numbered 8, after V lost 6 bases and J lost 8 bases. Germline loops: CDR1 MNHEY, CDR2 SVGAGI. This CDR3 is 14 amino acids long. For the CDR3, the DNA is TGTGCCAGCAGACGTAGCGGGAGTCTATATGAGCAGTTCTTC. This sequence encodes CASRRSGSLYEQFF.

This clonotype was seen many times. The chain has TRBV20-1 and TRBJ2-5, with D perhaps matching TRBD2 (5 bases). Trimming took 6 bases from V and 5 from J, leaving 13 bases between them. The CDR3 loop spans 12 amino acids. Per germline, CDR1 DFQATT and CDR2 SNEGSKA (reference sequence). Here the CDR3 reads CSAEGTPETQYF. The CDR3 DNA is TGCAGTGCCGAGGGTACTCCGGAGACCCAGTACTTC.

This chain links TRBV11-2 with TRBJ2-7, with 9 bases lining up with TRBD1. CDR3 length: 15 amino acids. Germline V gene sequence: CDR1 SGHAT, CDR2 FQNNGV. The V gene end was trimmed by 5 bases and the J gene end by 3 bases; junction bases not matched to a gene: 8. The CDR3 spells CASSLQGAEVYEQYF. Written as DNA, the CDR3 is TGTGCCAGCAGCCTACAGGGGGCCGAGGTCTACGAGCAGTACTTC. Full variable domain (outside the CDR3, taken from reference TRBV11-2 and TRBJ2-7): EAGVAQSPRYKIIEKRQSVAFWCNPISGHATLYWYQQILGQGPKLLIQFQNNGVVDDSQLPKDRFSAERLKGVDSTLKIQPAKLEDSAVYLCASSLQGAEVYEQYFGPGTRLTVT.

The chain has TRBV14 and TRBJ2-1; perhaps D is TRBD1 or TRBD2 (5 bases each). The V end was cut by 0 bases, the J end by 8 bases, with 8 bases between. This CDR3 has 13 amino acids. CDR1 SGHDN and CDR2 FVKESK come from the germline V gene. The CDR3 nucleotides are TGTGCCAGCAGCCAAGAATTGGGGGATGAGCAGTTCTTC. Translation: CASSQELGDEQFF.

V and J are TRBV6-4 and TRBJ2-3; no clear D gene. The germline CDR1 and CDR2 sequences are MRHNA and SNTAGT. The CDR3 is 13 amino acids. V was pared by 5 bases and J by 6 bases, with 12 bases between. The CDR3 protein is CASSTFHADTQYF. CDR3 DNA sequence: TGTGCCAGCAGTACCTTTCATGCGGATACGCAGTATTTT.

This clonotype was detected a few times. The chain links TRBV2 to TRBJ2-4, with D uncertain. V lost 10 bases to trimming and J lost 1 base, with 11 bases between them. This CDR3 has 13 residues. Germline V lookup: CDR1 SNHLY, CDR2 FYNNEI. Here the CDR3 reads CATDSPAKNIQYF. The CDR3 DNA is TGTGCCACCGATTCCCCGGCCAAAAACATTCAGTACTTC.

This clonotype turned up a few times. J is TRBJ1-2 and V is TRBV24-1, with TRBD1 matching 7 bases. Germline assignment: CDR1 KGHDR and CDR2 SFDVKD. The CDR3 runs 14 residues. V lost 1 base, J lost 5 bases, and 3 bases stayed unmatched. CDR3 protein: CATSDFGTAYGYTF. Written as DNA, the CDR3 is TGTGCCACCAGTGATTTCGGGACAGCTTATGGCTACACCTTC.

This clonotype was recorded many times. The CDR3 is CASSQGTGLDTEAFF. The CDR3 nucleotides are TGCGCCAGCAGCCAAGGGACAGGATTGGACACTGAAGCTTTCTTT. The V gene is TRBV4-1, the J gene TRBJ1-1, with 7 bases matching TRBD1. Germline V gene lookup returns CDR1 MGHRA and CDR2 YSYEKL. The CDR3 is made up of 15 amino acids. Trimming at V came to 1 base and at J to 3 bases, leaving 5 bases not matched to a gene.

The chain combines TRBV19 with TRBJ2-3; no clear D. The CDR3 is made up of 12 amino acids. The V end lost 3 bases, the J end lost 4 bases, and 5 bases lay between the germline ends. Germline-derived CDR1 and CDR2 are LNHDA and SQIVND (reference sequence). For the CDR3, the DNA is TGTGCCAGTAGTATCTGGCCAGATACGCAGTATTTT. It codes for CASSIWPDTQYF.

This clonotype was counted a few times. V is TRBV7-8 and J is TRBJ2-6; 7 nucleotides align to TRBD1. Germline V gives CDR1 SGHVS, CDR2 FQNEAQ. The CDR3 totals 16 residues. V lost 7 bases, J lost 4 bases, and 10 bases stayed unmatched. This CDR3 is CASTVQGMSGANVLTF. CDR3 DNA sequence: TGTGCCAGCACCGTACAGGGGATGTCAGGGGCCAACGTCCTGACTTTC.

There are many counts of this clonotype. The chain carries TRBV5-1 and TRBJ1-3, with 7 positions matching TRBD1. V trimming: 0 bases; J trimming: 4 bases; junction bases outside the gene matches: 7. The CDR3 runs to 16 residues. Germline assignment: CDR1 SGHRS and CDR2 YFSETQ. CDR3 nucleotide sequence: TGCGCCAGCAGCTTGGCCGACAGGGCAGGAGGAAACACCATATATTTT. This codes for CASSLADRAGGNTIYF.

The chain has TRBV2 and TRBJ2-5; possible D gene TRBD1, 5 bases. V lost 4 bases to trimming and J lost 3 bases, with 12 bases between them. The germline V gene encodes CDR1 SNHLY and CDR2 FYNNEI. The CDR3 runs to 14 residues. DNA for the CDR3: TGTGCCAGCAGTGCCCTGACAGCCGAAGAGACCCAGTACTTC. It yields the protein CASSALTAEETQYF.

This clonotype came up many times. The V gene is TRBV20-1, the J gene TRBJ1-5, with D tentatively TRBD1 (6 bases). Germline V gene lookup returns CDR1 DFQATT and CDR2 SNEGSKA (reference sequence). This CDR3 is 15 amino acids long. Trimming took 0 bases from V and 4 from J, leaving 13 bases between them. The CDR3 reads CSAREAGALNQPQHF. CDR3 DNA sequence: TGCAGTGCTAGAGAGGCGGGGGCCCTTAATCAGCCCCAGCATTTT.

This clonotype was found many times. The chain recombines TRBV20-1 with TRBJ2-7; 8 bases line up with TRBD2. CDR1 and CDR2 from the germline V gene are DFQATT and SNEGSKA (reference sequence). V was clipped by 6 bases and J by 0 bases; unmatched bases: 7. The length of the CDR3 is 14 residues. CDR3 protein: CSATLSGSSYEQYF. The CDR3, as DNA: TGCAGTGCCACCTTAAGCGGGAGCTCCTACGAGCAGTACTTC.

Many counts were recorded for this clonotype. The chain employs TRBV11-1 and TRBJ2-2; 9 nucleotides agree with TRBD1. V shed 5 bases, J shed 1 base, and the junction held 5 bases outside the gene matches. Germline V lookup: CDR1 SGHAT, CDR2 FQDESV (reference sequence). The CDR3 is 16 residues long. DNA for the CDR3: TGTGCCAGCAGCGACGGACAGGGGTTGAACACCGGGGAGCTGTTTTTT. Its translation: CASSDGQGLNTGELFF.

This clonotype appeared many times. The chain recombines TRBV20-1 with TRBJ2-3; TRBD2 matches at 15 bases. CDR3 length: 16 residues. The germline CDR1 and CDR2 sequences are DFQATT and SNEGSKA (reference sequence). V lost 3 bases and J lost 6; bases outside the gene matches: 7. The CDR3 DNA is TGCAGTGCTAGCGGACTAGCGGGAGGGCGGGAGGATACGCAGTATTTT. This translates into CSASGLAGGREDTQYF.

This clonotype was counted many times. The chain employs TRBV2 and TRBJ1-2, with D unclear. Between the trimmed V and J ends, which lost 5 bases and 8 bases, there was a span of 12 bases. The germline V gene encodes CDR1 SNHLY and CDR2 FYNNEI. CDR3 length: 12 residues. CDR3: CASSSVDIGYTF. Here the CDR3 DNA reads TGTGCCAGCAGTTCGGTCGATATCGGCTACACCTTC.

This clonotype was detected ten times or more. The genes are TRBV11-3 and TRBJ2-1; 7 bases are shared with TRBD1. Germline CDR1 is SGHNT and CDR2 is YENEEA. CDR3 length: 12 amino acids. J gave up 10 bases and V 5 bases, and 5 bases lay outside the gene matches. The chain's CDR3 is CASSQTGDEQFF. For the CDR3, the DNA is TGTGCCAGCAGCCAAACAGGGGACGAGCAGTTCTTC.

At least ten counts were recorded for this clonotype. An end of the junction differs from the germline gene, which may be a read error. The gene calls are TRBV2 and TRBJ1-5; D is unclear. Germline assignment: CDR1 SNHLY and CDR2 FYNNEI. This CDR3 contains 14 residues. CDR3 in amino acids: CASKGSNFYQAQHF. The DNA for the CDR3 is TGTGCCAGCAAGGGCAGTAACTTTTATCAGGCCCAGCATTTT.

This clonotype has a count of ten or more. V and J are TRBV6-2 or TRBV6-3 and TRBJ2-5; 8 nucleotides agree with TRBD2. V was pared by 0 bases and J by 4 bases, with 7 bases of the junction left unmatched. This CDR3 comprises 16 residues. Germline V lookup: CDR1 MNHEY, CDR2 SVGEGT. CDR3 DNA sequence: TGTGCCAGCAGTTACTCGAGAGCGGGGGCCCCAGAGACCCAGTACTTC. Its protein product is CASSYSRAGAPETQYF.

In its sample, this clonotype was seen many times. The chain recombines TRBV4-1 with TRBJ2-7, with TRBD1 identical over 7 bases. Per the germline V gene, CDR1 is MGHRA and CDR2 is YSYEKL. After removal of 5 bases from V and 2 bases from J, the junction contained 6 bases not matched to a gene. The CDR3 spans 14 residues. The CDR3 sequence: CASSRGLTTYEQYF. CDR3 sequence (DNA): TGCGCCAGCAGCAGGGGGCTGACGACCTACGAGCAGTACTTC.

This clonotype came up many times. The rearrangement joins TRBV28 to TRBJ2-1; tentatively, D is TRBD2 (6 bases). The CDR3 covers 12 residues. With 9 bases removed from V and 4 bases from J, the gap between germline ends came to 10 bases. The germline V gene has CDR1 MDHEN and CDR2 SYDVKM. The CDR3 region is CASGRSYNEQFF. Written as DNA, the CDR3 is TGTGCCAGTGGGAGGTCTTACAATGAGCAGTTCTTC.

This clonotype was observed at least ten times. The chain recombines TRBV20-1 with TRBJ1-1, with D tentatively TRBD1 (5 bases). Trimming took off 1 base at V and 3 bases at J, with 9 bases between the two ends. The CDR3 runs to 13 residues. Germline CDR1 reads DFQATT; CDR2 reads SNEGSKA (reference sequence). Here the CDR3 reads CSARVGRHTEAFF. Here the CDR3 DNA reads TGCAGTGCTAGAGTGGGGCGGCACACTGAAGCTTTCTTT.

The CDR3 spells CASSLAGINYEQYF. In nucleotides, the CDR3 is TGTGCCAGCAGTTTAGCGGGAATTAACTACGAGCAGTACTTC. This rearrangement joins TRBV12-3 or TRBV12-4 to TRBJ2-7; D not resolved. The length of the CDR3 is 14 residues. Trimming took off 0 bases at V and 3 bases at J, with 9 bases between the two ends.

This clonotype has ten or more counts. This rearrangement joins TRBV7-9 to TRBJ1-1; the D gene is possibly TRBD1 (5 bases). Germline values: CDR1 SEHNR, CDR2 FQNEAQ (reference sequence). V gave up 2 bases and J gave up 1 base, with 8 bases separating them. CDR3 length: 14 residues. CDR3 in amino acids: CASSLQGPNTEAFF. The CDR3 region has the DNA TGTGCCAGCAGCTTACAGGGACCGAACACTGAAGCTTTCTTT. Full variable domain (rest looked up from reference TRBV7-9 and TRBJ1-1): DTGVSQNPRHKITKRGQNVTFRCDPISEHNRLYWYRQTLGQGPEFLTYFQNEAQLEKSRLLSDRFSAERPKGSFSTLEIQRTEQGDSAMYLCASSLQGPNTEAFFGQGTRLTVV.